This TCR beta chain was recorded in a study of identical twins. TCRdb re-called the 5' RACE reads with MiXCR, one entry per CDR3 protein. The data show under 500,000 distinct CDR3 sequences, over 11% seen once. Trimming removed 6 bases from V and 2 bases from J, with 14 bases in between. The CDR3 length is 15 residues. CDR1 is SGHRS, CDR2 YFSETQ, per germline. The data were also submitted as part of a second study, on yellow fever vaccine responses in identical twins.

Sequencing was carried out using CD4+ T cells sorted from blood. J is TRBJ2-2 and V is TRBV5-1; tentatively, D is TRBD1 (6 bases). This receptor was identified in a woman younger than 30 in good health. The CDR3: CASTTTGLNTGELFF. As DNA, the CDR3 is TGCGCCAGCACAACGACAGGCCTAAACACCGGGGAGCTGTTTTTT.